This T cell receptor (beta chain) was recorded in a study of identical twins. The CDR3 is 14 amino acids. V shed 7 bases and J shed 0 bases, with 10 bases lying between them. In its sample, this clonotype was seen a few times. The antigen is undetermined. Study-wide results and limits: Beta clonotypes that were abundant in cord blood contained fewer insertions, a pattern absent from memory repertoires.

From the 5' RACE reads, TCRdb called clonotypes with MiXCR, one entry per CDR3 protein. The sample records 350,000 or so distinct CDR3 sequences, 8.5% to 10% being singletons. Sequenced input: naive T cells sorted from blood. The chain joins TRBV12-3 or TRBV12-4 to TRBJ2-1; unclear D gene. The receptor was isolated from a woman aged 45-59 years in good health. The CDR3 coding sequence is TGTGCCAGCATGCCCTCGAGCTCCTACAATGAGCAGTTCTTC. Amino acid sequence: CASMPSSSYNEQFF.